This is a list of T cell receptor beta chains from one sample in a study of cytomegalovirus exposure and HLA in healthy donors. The data were produced by immunoSEQ multiplex PCR, yet TCRdb's version contains in-frame clones alone and is incomplete. Here the sample spans about 180,000 clones, around 77% being singletons. Sequenced input: PBMCs. These receptors came from a man in his fifties or sixties in good health and CMV-seronegative. The CDR3 runs from the conserved cysteine through the conserved F or W. The D gene is left open where the match is weak. For some rows the clone size is stated as once, few or many, or as a class when expanded; others skip it.

d_gene | j_gene | abundance | len | v_gene | CDR3aa | CDR3nt
TRBD1 | TRBJ1-5 | . | 17 | TRBV7-9 | CASSLGGGTGGDEPQHF | TGTGCCAGCAGCTTAGGAGGAGGGACAGGGGGCGACGAGCCCCAGCATTTT
. | TRBJ2-1 | once | 13 | TRBV9 | CASSAMTNNEQFF | TGTGCCAGCAGCGCAATGACTAACAATGAGCAGTTCTTC
. | TRBJ1-5 | . | 16 | TRBV25-1 | CASRVAGTISNQPQHF | TGTGCCAGCAGGGTCGCCGGGACAATTAGCAATCAGCCCCAGCATTTT
TRBD2 | TRBJ2-2 | . | 15 | TRBV4-2 | CASSQEGLSTGELFF | TGTGCCAGCAGCCAAGAGGGACTAAGCACCGGGGAGCTGTTTTTT
TRBD2 | TRBJ2-3 | . | 16 | TRBV5-1 | CASSLSGGSSTDTQYF | TGCGCCAGCAGCTTGAGCGGGGGGTCGAGCACAGATACGCAGTATTTT
TRBD2 | TRBJ2-2 | . | 16 | TRBV5-4 | CASSLYGGGGTGELFF | TGTGCCAGCAGCTTGTATGGCGGGGGAGGCACCGGGGAGCTGTTTTTT
TRBD2 | TRBJ2-1 | . | 14 | TRBV29-1 | CSVELLAGAYEQFF | TGCAGCGTTGAGCTACTAGCGGGTGCGTATGAGCAGTTCTTC
. | TRBJ1-2 | few | 15 | TRBV6-5 | CASSPQDSWYYGYTF | TGTGCCAGCAGTCCTCAGGACAGTTGGTACTATGGCTACACCTTC
TRBD2 | TRBJ2-5 | . | 18 | TRBV4-1 | CASSQVASGGGLQETQYF | TGCGCCAGCAGCCAAGTGGCTAGCGGGGGGGGTCTCCAAGAGACCCAGTACTTC
TRBD1 | TRBJ2-3 | . | 14 | TRBV29-1 | CSVGTGGGTDTQYF | TGCAGCGTAGGGACAGGGGGCGGCACAGATACGCAGTATTTT
TRBD2 | TRBJ2-5 | once | 16 | TRBV7-2 | CASSPWSSGDQETQYF | TGTGCCAGCAGCCCATGGTCTAGCGGAGACCAAGAGACCCAGTACTTC
TRBD1 | TRBJ1-5 | . | 14 | TRBV23-1 | CASSLDRVIQPQNF | TGCGCCAGCAGTCTCGACAGGGTAATTCAGCCCCAGAATTTT
. | TRBJ2-7 | once | 16 | TRBV27 | CASSGGSGTQSYEQYF | TGTGCCAGCAGTGGGGGGTCAGGGACTCAGTCCTACGAGCAGTACTTC
. | TRBJ2-7 | . | 15 | TRBV2 | CASKPGERVLYEQYF | TGTGCCAGTAAGCCCGGGGAGCGGGTGCTCTACGAGCAGTACTTC
TRBD2 | TRBJ2-3 | . | 16 | TRBV5-1 | CASSLNPGLDSDTQYF | TGCGCCAGCAGCCTCAACCCGGGACTAGATTCGGATACGCAGTATTTT
. | TRBJ1-3 | once | 14 | TRBV5-6 | CASSFSRLGHTIYF | TGTGCCAGCAGCTTTTCAAGGTTGGGGCACACCATATATTTT
. | TRBJ1-1 | . | 14 | TRBV18 | CASSQASENTEAFF | TGTGCCAGCTCACAGGCAAGCGAGAACACTGAAGCTTTCTTT
. | TRBJ2-3 | once | 15 | TRBV11-2 | CASKSTSSITDTQYF | TGTGCCAGCAAATCTACTAGCAGTATCACAGATACGCAGTATTTT
TRBD2 | TRBJ2-3 | . | 14 | TRBV10-2 | CASREGLAADTQYF | TGCGCCAGCAGGGAGGGACTAGCGGCAGATACGCAGTATTTT
TRBD1 | TRBJ2-1 | . | 16 | TRBV9 | CASSVGQGLPDNEQFF | TGTGCCAGCAGCGTGGGACAGGGCCTCCCCGACAATGAGCAGTTCTTC
. | TRBJ2-2 | . | 15 | TRBV7-9 | CASSVLQGRAGELFF | TGTGCCAGCAGCGTACTACAGGGCAGAGCCGGGGAGCTGTTTTTT
. | TRBJ2-7 | few | 13 | TRBV11-3 | CASSLRGSYEQYF | TGTGCCAGCAGCCTACGAGGTTCCTACGAGCAGTACTTC
TRBD1 | TRBJ2-3 | . | 15 | TRBV27 | CASSIIRDRADTQYF | TGTGCCAGCAGTATCATCCGGGACAGGGCAGATACGCAGTATTTT
TRBD2 | TRBJ2-7 | . | 13 | TRBV14 | CASSQYRAGEQYF | TGTGCCAGCAGCCAATATCGAGCGGGGGAGCAGTACTTC
TRBD1 | TRBJ1-2 | few | 12 | TRBV2 | CASESTGDGYTF | TGTGCCAGCGAATCGACAGGGGATGGCTACACCTTC
. | TRBJ1-1 | . | 13 | TRBV6-1 | CASRRVQGLEAFF | TGTGCCAGCAGGAGGGTTCAGGGGTTAGAAGCTTTCTTT
TRBD1 | TRBJ1-1 | few | 15 | TRBV4-1 | CASSLDRGPRAEAFF | TGCGCCAGCAGCCTGGACAGGGGGCCGAGGGCTGAAGCTTTCTTT
. | TRBJ2-5 | . | 17 | TRBV5-6 | CASSLRLTGEVVETQYF | TGTGCCAGCAGCTTGAGGTTGACGGGAGAGGTGGTGGAGACCCAGTACTTC
. | TRBJ1-1 | . | 13 | TRBV10-3 | CAITRRVDTEAFF | TGTGCCATCACGCGCAGGGTGGACACTGAAGCTTTCTTT
TRBD1 | TRBJ2-7 | few | 12 | TRBV6-5 | CASRQGASEQYF | TGTGCCAGCAGACAGGGGGCTAGTGAGCAGTACTTC
. | TRBJ1-2 | . | 14 | TRBV7-2 | CASSLEATLYGYTF | TGTGCCAGCAGCTTAGAGGCGACTCTCTATGGCTACACCTTC
. | TRBJ1-2 | few | 15 | TRBV7-9 | CSSSLVPEGVYGYTF | TGTTCCAGCAGCTTAGTCCCAGAGGGGGTCTATGGCTACACCTTC
. | TRBJ1-2 | few | 15 | TRBV4-2 | CASSQVKDSLYGYTF | TGTGCCAGCAGCCAAGTCAAAGACAGCCTCTATGGCTACACCTTC
TRBD2 | TRBJ2-1 | . | 22 | TRBV4-1 | CASSHSRPGLAGGPSSYNEQFF | TGCGCCAGCAGCCACTCCAGACCGGGACTAGCGGGAGGGCCCAGCTCCTACAATGAGCAGTTCTTC
. | TRBJ2-1 | once | 14 | TRBV4-3 | CASSPAKYYNEQFF | TGCGCCAGCAGTCCAGCGAAGTACTACAATGAGCAGTTCTTC
. | TRBJ2-2 | . | 12 | TRBV6-6 | CASSEQDGELFF | TGTGCCAGCAGTGAGCAGGACGGGGAGCTGTTTTTT
. | TRBJ2-2 | . | 14 | TRBV27 | CASSLNTGTGELFF | TGTGCCAGCAGTCTGAATACGGGCACCGGGGAGCTGTTTTTT
. | TRBJ2-7 | once | 14 | TRBV19 | CASSIDANSYEQYF | TGTGCCAGTAGTATAGATGCTAACTCCTACGAGCAGTACTTC
TRBD1 | TRBJ2-1 | once | 15 | TRBV5-4 | CASSPGQGSYNEQFF | TGTGCCAGCAGCCCCGGACAGGGGTCCTACAATGAGCAGTTCTTC
. | TRBJ1-1 | . | 14 | TRBV2 | CASSEDPGDTEAFF | TGTGCCAGCAGTGAGGACCCCGGGGACACTGAAGCTTTCTTT
. | TRBJ2-3 | . | 14 | TRBV7-7 | CALKGLQSTDTQYF | TGTGCCTTAAAGGGGCTTCAAAGCACAGATACGCAGTATTTT
TRBD1 | TRBJ1-4 | once | 15 | TRBV6-5 | CASSYWGQGNEKLFF | TGTGCCAGCAGTTATTGGGGACAGGGTAATGAAAAACTGTTTTTT
TRBD1 | TRBJ2-2 | . | 16 | TRBV18 | CASSPSTGSGTGELFF | TGTGCCAGCTCACCCTCGACAGGGTCGGGGACCGGGGAGCTGTTTTTT
TRBD1 | TRBJ1-2 | few | 14 | TRBV28 | CASSLGTVNYGYTF | TGTGCCAGCAGTTTAGGGACAGTTAACTATGGCTACACCTTC
. | TRBJ2-7 | . | 13 | TRBV5-1 | CASSLQSGNEQYF | TGCGCCAGCAGCCTTCAATCGGGAAACGAGCAGTACTTC
. | TRBJ1-3 | . | 15 | TRBV9 | CASSVERFPGDTIYF | TGTGCCAGCAGCGTAGAAAGGTTTCCAGGGGACACCATATATTTT
. | TRBJ1-1 | . | 14 | TRBV9 | CASSVGQLGGEAFF | TGTGCCAGCAGCGTAGGCCAGTTGGGGGGTGAAGCTTTCTTT
. | TRBJ2-7 | . | 13 | TRBV5-1 | CASSSPTTSEQYF | TGCGCCAGCAGCAGCCCCACTACTAGCGAGCAGTACTTC
. | TRBJ2-2 | once | 19 | TRBV7-9 | CASSLDDWWEATNTGELFF | TGTGCCAGCAGCTTAGACGATTGGTGGGAGGCTACGAACACCGGGGAGCTGTTTTTT
TRBD1 | TRBJ1-3 | few | 13 | TRBV4-1 | CASRRTGTNTIYF | TGCGCCAGCAGACGGACAGGGACGAACACCATATATTTT
TRBD1 | TRBJ2-1 | . | 14 | TRBV6-6 | CASWARQGVYEQFF | TGTGCCAGCTGGGCGAGACAGGGGGTGTATGAGCAGTTCTTC
. | TRBJ2-3 | . | 15 | TRBV27 | CASRSHRVNTDTQYF | TGTGCCAGCAGATCCCACAGGGTCAACACAGATACGCAGTATTTT
. | TRBJ1-1 | . | 17 | TRBV14 | CASSRGLGTTRNTEAFF | TGTGCCAGCAGCCGTGGTTTAGGGACAACCCGGAACACTGAAGCTTTCTTT
. | TRBJ1-4 | once | 12 | TRBV4-2 | CASSHQNEKLFF | TGTGCCAGCAGCCACCAAAATGAAAAACTGTTTTTT
TRBD2 | TRBJ2-7 | . | 14 | TRBV7-3 | CASSLRSGRDEQYF | TGTGCCAGCAGCTTACGCAGCGGGAGGGACGAGCAGTACTTC
. | TRBJ2-7 | . | 16 | TRBV5-1 | CASSLAKTSSGYEQYF | TGCGCCAGCAGCTTGGCGAAGACTAGTTCGGGCTACGAGCAGTACTTC
. | TRBJ2-1 | . | 14 | TRBV19 | CASTTDSSYNEQFF | TGTGCCAGTACCACAGACAGCTCCTACAATGAGCAGTTCTTC
. | TRBJ2-7 | . | 13 | TRBV5-1 | CASSLGQAREQYF | TGCGCCAGCAGCTTGGGACAAGCTCGGGAGCAGTACTTC
TRBD1 | TRBJ1-2 | . | 15 | TRBV6-5 | CASSRGDRGTYGYTF | TGTGCCAGCAGCAGGGGGGACAGGGGGACGTATGGCTACACCTTC